These T cell receptor beta chains were read from a single sample in a study of blood T cell repertoires in COVID-19. Generated by immunoSEQ multiplex PCR, the TCRdb table keeps only in-frame clones and is missing some. This sample has about 400,000 clones; around 87% occur once, and the top ten carry more than 1.5%. Sequences were obtained from PBMCs or T cells enriched from blood (not recorded which). These receptors were collected from a man aged 40-55 years in a cohort exposed to, infected with or recovered from COVID-19 (not recorded which). Both conserved end residues are part of each CDR3. A D gene is named only where the DNA matches it firmly. Rows may omit the clone size; those that give it use once, few, many or a size class.

j_call: TRBJ2-7; clone_size: -; d_call: TRBD2; v_call: TRBV28; cdr3_aa: CASHPNLAGGYEQYF; cdr3_nt: TGTGCCAGCCATCCTAATCTAGCGGGAGGCTACGAGCAGTACTTC
j_call: TRBJ1-2; clone_size: -; d_call: TRBD1; v_call: TRBV30; cdr3_aa: CAWVRQGRGGYTF; cdr3_nt: TGTGCCTGGGTCAGACAGGGCCGAGGGGGCTACACCTTC
j_call: TRBJ1-2; clone_size: -; d_call: TRBD1; v_call: TRBV27; cdr3_aa: CASSVRDSYGYTF; cdr3_nt: TGTGCCAGCAGTGTCCGGGACAGTTATGGCTACACCTTC
j_call: TRBJ1-2; clone_size: -; d_call: -; v_call: TRBV7-9; cdr3_aa: CASSGNRVDGYTF; cdr3_nt: TGTGCCAGCAGTGGGAACAGGGTCGATGGCTACACCTTC
j_call: TRBJ1-1; clone_size: -; d_call: TRBD1; v_call: TRBV5-1; cdr3_aa: CASSPTTGVRNTEAFF; cdr3_nt: TGCGCCAGCAGCCCCACAACAGGGGTGCGGAACACTGAAGCTTTCTTT
j_call: TRBJ1-3; clone_size: -; d_call: TRBD1; v_call: TRBV5-4; cdr3_aa: CASSLQGGSGNTIYF; cdr3_nt: TGTGCCAGCAGCTTACAGGGGGGCTCTGGAAACACCATATATTTT
j_call: TRBJ1-2; clone_size: -; d_call: TRBD1; v_call: TRBV10-1; cdr3_aa: CASSEPGPGQGRYGYTF; cdr3_nt: TGCGCCAGCAGTGAGCCGGGCCCGGGACAGGGGAGGTATGGCTACACCTTC
j_call: TRBJ1-5; clone_size: -; d_call: TRBD1; v_call: TRBV18; cdr3_aa: CASSSTGGDQPQHF; cdr3_nt: TGTGCCAGCTCGTCGACAGGGGGCGATCAGCCCCAGCATTTT
j_call: TRBJ1-2; clone_size: -; d_call: -; v_call: TRBV4-2; cdr3_aa: CASSQDLQTGLFYGYTF; cdr3_nt: TGTGCCAGCAGCCAAGATCTTCAGACAGGATTGTTCTATGGCTACACCTTC
j_call: TRBJ1-4; clone_size: -; d_call: TRBD1; v_call: TRBV19; cdr3_aa: CASSIDHPPGTGSATNEKLFF; cdr3_nt: TGTGCCAGTAGTATAGATCATCCCCCCGGGACAGGCTCTGCAACTAATGAAAAACTGTTTTTT
j_call: TRBJ1-5; clone_size: -; d_call: TRBD1; v_call: TRBV18; cdr3_aa: CASSPRQGEGNQPQHF; cdr3_nt: TGTGCCAGCTCACCACGACAGGGAGAGGGCAATCAGCCCCAGCATTTT
j_call: TRBJ2-2; clone_size: -; d_call: TRBD2; v_call: TRBV27; cdr3_aa: CASRRTSGILFTGELFF; cdr3_nt: TGTGCCAGCAGAAGGACTAGCGGGATACTCTTCACCGGTGAGCTGTTTTTT
j_call: TRBJ1-1; clone_size: few; d_call: TRBD1; v_call: TRBV5-1; cdr3_aa: CASSLGQGAEAFF; cdr3_nt: TGCGCCAGCAGCTTGGGACAGGGGGCTGAAGCTTTCTTT
j_call: TRBJ1-1; clone_size: -; d_call: -; v_call: TRBV30; cdr3_aa: CAWSVLRGAVTEAFF; cdr3_nt: TGTGCCTGGAGTGTTTTGCGGGGGGCTGTCACTGAAGCTTTCTTT
j_call: TRBJ1-4; clone_size: -; d_call: TRBD1; v_call: TRBV15; cdr3_aa: CATSRPPTGREKLFF; cdr3_nt: TGTGCCACCAGCAGGCCCCCGACAGGGAGGGAAAAACTGTTTTTT
j_call: TRBJ2-1; clone_size: -; d_call: TRBD2; v_call: TRBV6-5; cdr3_aa: CASSPGTSYNEQFF; cdr3_nt: TGTGCCAGCAGCCCCGGGACTAGCTACAATGAGCAGTTCTTC
j_call: TRBJ2-6; clone_size: -; d_call: TRBD1; v_call: TRBV9; cdr3_aa: CASSVGQGSGANVLTF; cdr3_nt: TGTGCCAGCAGCGTTGGACAGGGTTCTGGGGCCAACGTCCTGACTTTC
j_call: TRBJ1-1; clone_size: -; d_call: TRBD1; v_call: TRBV6-5; cdr3_aa: CASSYATGGWHTEAFF; cdr3_nt: TGTGCCAGCAGTTACGCGACAGGGGGCTGGCACACTGAAGCTTTCTTT
j_call: TRBJ2-7; clone_size: -; d_call: -; v_call: TRBV6-1; cdr3_aa: CASSEASTVLTYEQYF; cdr3_nt: TGTGCCAGCAGTGAAGCAAGTACAGTTCTAACCTACGAGCAGTACTTC
j_call: TRBJ1-1; clone_size: -; d_call: -; v_call: TRBV3-1/TRBV3-2; cdr3_aa: CASSQAFRTEAFF; cdr3_nt: TGTGCCAGCAGCCAAGCTTTCCGCACTGAAGCTTTCTTT
j_call: TRBJ2-7; clone_size: -; d_call: -; v_call: TRBV4-1; cdr3_aa: CASSQVPGLPYEQYF; cdr3_nt: TGCGCCAGCAGCCAAGTCCCAGGGTTACCCTACGAGCAGTACTTC
j_call: TRBJ2-7; clone_size: -; d_call: -; v_call: TRBV27; cdr3_aa: CASSPPMGLEQYF; cdr3_nt: TGTGCCAGCAGTCCACCCATGGGGCTCGAGCAGTACTTC
j_call: TRBJ2-7; clone_size: -; d_call: -; v_call: TRBV3-1/TRBV3-2; cdr3_aa: CASTLGGSYEQYF; cdr3_nt: TGTGCCAGCACTCTTGGGGGGTCCTACGAGCAGTACTTC
j_call: TRBJ1-6; clone_size: -; d_call: -; v_call: TRBV19; cdr3_aa: CASRLYSTSNSPLHF; cdr3_nt: TGTGCCAGTAGACTATACTCAACAAGTAATTCACCCCTCCACTTT
j_call: TRBJ2-7; clone_size: -; d_call: -; v_call: TRBV6-2/TRBV6-3; cdr3_aa: CASSTSGLGRYEQYF; cdr3_nt: -
j_call: TRBJ1-5; clone_size: -; d_call: -; v_call: TRBV28; cdr3_aa: CASSLVGGTPQHF; cdr3_nt: TGTGCCAGCAGTTTAGTGGGAGGGACACCCCAGCATTTT
j_call: TRBJ2-7; clone_size: -; d_call: -; v_call: TRBV23-1; cdr3_aa: CASNYRSSYEQYF; cdr3_nt: TGCGCCAGCAATTACAGGAGCTCCTACGAGCAGTACTTC
j_call: TRBJ2-7; clone_size: -; d_call: -; v_call: TRBV27; cdr3_aa: CASSRGYGRNEQYF; cdr3_nt: TGTGCCAGCAGTCGAGGGTATGGCAGGAACGAGCAGTACTTC
j_call: TRBJ2-5; clone_size: -; d_call: TRBD1; v_call: TRBV29-1; cdr3_aa: CSAIGTGQGAGTQYF; cdr3_nt: TGCAGCGCAATAGGAACGGGACAGGGGGCCGGGACCCAGTACTTC
j_call: TRBJ2-1; clone_size: -; d_call: -; v_call: TRBV29-1; cdr3_aa: CSVGQHSNEQFF; cdr3_nt: TGCAGCGTAGGACAGCATTCGAATGAGCAGTTCTTC
j_call: TRBJ1-5; clone_size: -; d_call: TRBD1; v_call: TRBV18; cdr3_aa: CASSQTGGNQPQHF; cdr3_nt: TGTGCCAGCTCACAAACAGGGGGCAATCAGCCCCAGCATTTT
j_call: TRBJ1-2; clone_size: -; d_call: TRBD1; v_call: TRBV7-9; cdr3_aa: CASSLWDRDGYTF; cdr3_nt: TGTGCCAGCAGCTTGTGGGACAGGGATGGCTACACCTTC
j_call: TRBJ2-4; clone_size: -; d_call: TRBD1; v_call: TRBV19; cdr3_aa: CATRGQHLAKNIQYF; cdr3_nt: TGTGCCACTAGGGGACAGCACCTAGCCAAAAACATTCAGTACTTC
j_call: TRBJ1-3; clone_size: -; d_call: -; v_call: TRBV18; cdr3_aa: CASSPFRDSGNTIYF; cdr3_nt: TGTGCCAGCTCACCATTCAGGGACTCTGGAAACACCATATATTTT
j_call: TRBJ2-1; clone_size: -; d_call: TRBD2; v_call: TRBV9; cdr3_aa: CASSVGTSGISHEQFF; cdr3_nt: TGTGCCAGCAGCGTAGGGACTAGCGGGATATCCCATGAGCAGTTCTTC
j_call: TRBJ2-7; clone_size: -; d_call: -; v_call: TRBV6-1; cdr3_aa: CASSEARGYEQYF; cdr3_nt: TGTGCCAGCAGTGAGGCTAGGGGCTACGAGCAGTACTTC
j_call: TRBJ2-5; clone_size: -; d_call: -; v_call: TRBV5-1; cdr3_aa: CASSLGRAETQYF; cdr3_nt: TGCGCCAGCAGCTTGGGCAGGGCGGAGACCCAGTACTTC
j_call: TRBJ1-1; clone_size: -; d_call: -; v_call: TRBV7-9; cdr3_aa: CASSLTGNTEAFF; cdr3_nt: TGTGCCAGCAGCTTAACAGGGAACACTGAAGCTTTCTTT
j_call: TRBJ2-7; clone_size: -; d_call: -; v_call: TRBV11-2; cdr3_aa: CASSLEHGPYEQYF; cdr3_nt: TGTGCCAGCAGTCTCGAGCACGGTCCCTACGAGCAGTACTTC
j_call: TRBJ1-1; clone_size: few; d_call: TRBD1; v_call: TRBV6-1; cdr3_aa: CASSEVPGTATFAMNTEAFF; cdr3_nt: TGTGCCAGCAGTGAAGTGCCAGGGACAGCTACTTTCGCCATGAACACTGAAGCTTTCTTT
j_call: TRBJ1-5; clone_size: few; d_call: TRBD1; v_call: TRBV27; cdr3_aa: CASRPQGAIGNQPQHF; cdr3_nt: TGTGCCAGCAGGCCACAGGGGGCAATTGGCAATCAGCCCCAGCATTTT
j_call: TRBJ2-7; clone_size: -; d_call: TRBD1; v_call: TRBV10-3; cdr3_aa: CAISVGGQASEQYF; cdr3_nt: TGTGCCATCAGCGTAGGTGGACAGGCTTCTGAGCAGTACTTC
j_call: TRBJ1-2; clone_size: -; d_call: TRBD1; v_call: TRBV2; cdr3_aa: CASSVDRGSYGYTF; cdr3_nt: TGTGCCAGCAGTGTAGACAGGGGAAGCTATGGCTACACCTTC
j_call: TRBJ1-2; clone_size: few; d_call: -; v_call: TRBV10-3; cdr3_aa: CAISEQDYGYTF; cdr3_nt: TGTGCCATCAGTGAACAGGACTATGGCTACACCTTC
j_call: TRBJ1-2; clone_size: -; d_call: -; v_call: TRBV18; cdr3_aa: CASSPTLQNYGYTF; cdr3_nt: TGTGCCAGCTCACCTACGCTTCAGAACTATGGCTACACCTTC
j_call: TRBJ2-1; clone_size: -; d_call: TRBD2; v_call: TRBV5-1; cdr3_aa: CASSTSGQSSYNEQFF; cdr3_nt: TGCGCCAGCAGCACTAGCGGCCAGAGCTCCTACAATGAGCAGTTCTTC